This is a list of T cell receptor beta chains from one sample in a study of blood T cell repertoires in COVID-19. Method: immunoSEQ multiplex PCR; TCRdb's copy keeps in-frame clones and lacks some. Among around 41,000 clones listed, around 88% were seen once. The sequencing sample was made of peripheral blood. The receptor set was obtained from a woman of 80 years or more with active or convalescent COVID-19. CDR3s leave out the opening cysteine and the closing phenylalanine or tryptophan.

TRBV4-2 ASSQEGGNEQF
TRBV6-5 ASSYGTGESNT
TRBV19 ASSATGGLTGELF
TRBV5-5 ASSLYPGQFSSGNTIY
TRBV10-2 ASSPPGTSGSGYNEQF
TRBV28 ASRLTGGGEKLF
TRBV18 ASSLSSTDTQY
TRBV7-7 ASSPGTSDYNEQF
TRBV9 ASSVGSGTDSPLH
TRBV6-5 ASSYRGQETQY
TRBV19 ASSTRQADQPQH
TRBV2 ASRLGSGGNSPLH
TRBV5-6 ASSSEALFGQETQY
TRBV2 ASSRRGAGEKLF
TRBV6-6 ASSYSIRREQY
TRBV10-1 ASSGTGEWSPYNEQF
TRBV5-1 ASSIDRGWGGYT
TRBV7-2 ASSLATMGGTYEQY
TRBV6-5 ASSPDRGGSNEQF
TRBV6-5 ASSTTSGWSYT
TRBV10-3 AISGTSQETQY
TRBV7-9 ASSSGGSTSNQPQH
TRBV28 ASSLQNQPQH
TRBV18 ASSPPGLADSYEQY
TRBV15 ATSRDSATGAISNYGYT
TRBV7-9 ASSLIEALNEKLF
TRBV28 ASSLWGGSSGNTIY
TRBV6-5 ASSTETSSQAF
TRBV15 ATSARGGTGFAEAF
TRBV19 ASSDRGSNSNQPQH
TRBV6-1 ASTVAGGRAPKNIQY
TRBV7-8 ASTPRRIEMNTEAF
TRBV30 AWSPQREGRGGTDTQY
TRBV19 ASTGGLAGVDKNIQY
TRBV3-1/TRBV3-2 ASSQGLAGGQETQY
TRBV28 ASSLQAYGYT
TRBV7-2 ASSVTGQQNTEAF
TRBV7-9 ASSLFNFRYGGASGELF
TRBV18 ASSPNDRGQETQY
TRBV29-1 SVEGPVVNEQF
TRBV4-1 ASSQDPQGGSEKLF
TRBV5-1 ASSPALAGVDEQY
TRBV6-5 ASSRTEFYEQY
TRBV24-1 ATSDTDRGDTQY
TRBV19 ASSFLGQAYGYT
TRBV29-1 SVVSLAGGEQY
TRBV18 ASSLQELTGELF
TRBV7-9 ASSRGEFNQPQH
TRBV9 ASSVSVGLAADEQY
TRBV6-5 ASSYSLRDQPQH
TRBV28 ASRSTGATEAF
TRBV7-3 ASSRGGTSGTDTQY
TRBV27 ASSLFNGDGEQY
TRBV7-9 ASSLYFGASGHNEQF
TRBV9 ASSVEGGPTNEKLF
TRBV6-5 ASSFAPTGANEKLF
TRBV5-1 ASSGGGLDHEQY